This T cell receptor beta chain was observed in a study of OX40 agonist ivuxolimab in advanced cancers. Concerning this clone itself: Its matching antigen is unknown.

The CDR3 loop spans 15 amino acids. The V and J ends lost 0 bases and 0 bases respectively, with 9 bases between them. CDR1 is SGHRS, CDR2 YFSETQ, per germline. The table came from immunoSEQ multiplex PCR; TCRdb's copy has only in-frame clones and leaves some out. This sample has approximately 65,000 clones; 80% to 90% occur once, and the top ten carry over 0.3%. Excluded were patients having autoimmune disease history or systemic immunosuppression. Findings of the study overall: At 0.1 to 3.0 mg/kg and by week 6, clonal expansion occurred in CD4+ and CD8+ blood T cells. On average, a greater number of expanded clones characterised CD8+ T cells relative to CD4+.

The rearrangement joins TRBV5-1 to TRBJ1-1; D is unclear. The sequences come from CD4+ or CD8+ T cells sorted from blood, collected in a trial of the OX40 agonist ivuxolimab. The sequence derives from an adult with an advanced solid tumor such as melanoma, head and neck, liver or kidney cancer. The CDR3 bases are TGCGCCAGCAGCTTGGACGGGAAAATGAACACTGAAGCTTTCTTT. Amino acid sequence: CASSLDGKMNTEAFF.